The 28 T cell receptor beta chains listed next were all sequenced from one sample in a study of STAT5B mutations in CD4+ large granular lymphocyte leukemia. Repertoires were generated with immunoSEQ multiplex PCR, while TCRdb's copy carries only in-frame clones and drops some. The table lists about 30,000 clones, 70% to 75% of them singletons. Sequencing was performed on CD4+ T cells from blood buffy coats. Receptor source: a human donor in good health.

The J gene is TRBJ2-3, the V gene TRBV2, with unresolved D. CDR3 length: 15 residues. Germline V gene sequence: CDR1 SNHLY, CDR2 FYNNEI. Trimming pared 8 bases from V and 7 bases from J, leaving 22 bases between. Here the CDR3 DNA reads TGTGCCAGCGGTAGGAACGGTCAAACATCAAATACGCAGTATTTT. This codes for CASGRNGQTSNTQYF.

The J gene is TRBJ2-2, the V gene TRBV10-1; weak D call: TRBD1 (5 bases). Germline V lookup: CDR1 WNHNN, CDR2 SYGVQD (reference sequence). CDR3 length equals 19 residues. Trimming stripped 0 bases from V and 6 bases from J, with 23 bases between. CDR3 in DNA: TGCGCCAGCAGTGAGTCTCGTGGGCAGGGTTCAGGAACCGCCGGGGAGCTGTTTTTT. It encodes CASSESRGQGSGTAGELFF.

This chain connects TRBV29-1 to TRBJ2-2; D is possibly TRBD1 or TRBD2 (5 bases each). V was cut by 6 bases and J by 0 bases, with 17 bases left in between. The CDR3 length is 16 residues. Germline CDR1 reads SQVTM; CDR2 reads ANQGSEA. The CDR3 DNA sequence: TGCAGCGTCGTTAGAGGGGCAGGTTCGAACACCGGGGAGCTGTTTTTT. This encodes CSVVRGAGSNTGELFF.

Only a few counts were recorded for this clone. The chain employs TRBV6-1 and TRBJ2-1; 13 bases are shared with TRBD2. J was trimmed by 9 bases and V by 1 base; bases with no gene match: 12. CDR1 and CDR2 (germline): MNHNS, SASEGT. This CDR3 is 18 amino acids long. The CDR3 reads CASSEVHGTSGKEGEQFF. The CDR3 bases are TGTGCCAGCAGTGAAGTCCACGGGACTAGCGGGAAGGAGGGTGAGCAGTTCTTC.

CDR3 DNA: TGTGCCAGCAAGGACCTCCGTGTCACAGATACGCAGTATTTT. This sequence encodes CASKDLRVTDTQYF. The V and J genes are TRBV2 and TRBJ2-3; unclear D gene. The CDR3 is 14 amino acids. Germline V gene sequence: CDR1 SNHLY, CDR2 FYNNEI. Trimming stripped 7 bases from V and 2 bases from J, with 13 bases between.

The chain employs TRBV2 and TRBJ1-2, with D possibly being TRBD1 (6 bases). Germline V CDR1 and CDR2: SNHLY, FYNNEI. The CDR3 covers 14 residues. V was clipped by 6 bases and J by 0 bases, with 11 bases between them. CDR3 loop: CASSLTGANYGYTF. DNA for the CDR3: TGTGCCAGCAGCTTGACAGGAGCTAACTATGGCTACACCTTC.

The J gene is TRBJ1-4, the V gene TRBV5-6, with 9 bases that match TRBD1. Germline CDR1 and CDR2: SGHDT and YYEEEE. Germline trimming cut 3 bases from V and 5 bases from J; bases unmatched to any gene: 5. The CDR3 length is 15 residues. CDR3 nucleotide sequence: TGTGCCAGCAGCTATCCGGGACAGGGAAATGAAAAACTGTTTTTT. Translating it yields CASSYPGQGNEKLFF.

The gene calls are TRBV6-6 and TRBJ1-3; possibly TRBD1 for D (5 bases). V was clipped by 9 bases and J by 0 bases, with 15 bases between them. This CDR3 has 15 residues. Germline V gene lookup returns CDR1 MNHNY and CDR2 SVGAGI (reference sequence). The CDR3 DNA reads TGTGCCAGATCTACCCGACAGCGCTCTGGAAACACCATATATTTT. Translated, it gives CARSTRQRSGNTIYF.

This clone appeared a few times. V and J are TRBV9 and TRBJ2-5, with 8 bases matching TRBD2. The junction had 7 bases not matched to a gene; V was cut back by 3 bases and J by 6 bases. CDR1 and CDR2 from the germline V gene are SGDLS and YYNGEE. The CDR3 spans 14 residues. The CDR3 reads CASSEGGRMQTQYF. The CDR3 DNA follows: TGTGCCAGCAGCGAGGGCGGGAGGATGCAGACCCAGTACTTC.

The chain carries TRBV10-3 and TRBJ1-5; no clear D. The V end was cut by 4 bases, the J end by 4 bases, with 5 bases between. Germline-derived CDR1 and CDR2 are ENHRY and SYGVKD. There are 12 residues in the CDR3. The CDR3 spells CAISANNQPQHF. CDR3 nucleotide sequence: TGTGCCATCAGTGCCAATAATCAGCCCCAGCATTTT.

The chain combines TRBV6-5 with TRBJ2-1, with TRBD2 identical over 11 bases. The length of the CDR3 is 15 residues. Losses at the gene ends were 2 bases for V and 9 bases for J; bases not matched to a gene: 6. CDR1 is MNHEY and CDR2 is SVGAGI in the germline V gene. CDR3 nucleotides: TGTGCCAGCAGTTACCTAGCGGGAGGAAATAGTGAGCAGTTCTTC. This translates into CASSYLAGGNSEQFF.

The V gene is TRBV19, the J gene TRBJ1-6, with 7 bases lining up with TRBD1. The CDR3 loop spans 13 amino acids. CDR1 is LNHDA, CDR2 SQIVND, per germline (reference sequence). J lost 7 bases, V lost 6 bases, and 3 bases had no gene match. The CDR3: CASRRDRNSPLHF. The CDR3 nucleotides read TGTGCCAGTAGGCGGGACAGAAATTCACCCCTCCACTTT.

This clone was seen only a few times. The chain recombines TRBV19 with TRBJ2-7; 7 nucleotides agree with TRBD1. CDR3 length equals 13 residues. V was pared by 4 bases and J by 5 bases, with 5 bases of the junction left unmatched. CDR1 and CDR2 (germline): LNHDA, SQIVND (reference sequence). The CDR3 loop reads CASSNRGVDEQYF. DNA for the CDR3: TGTGCCAGTAGTAACAGGGGAGTCGACGAGCAGTACTTC.

This chain uses TRBV27 with TRBJ1-5, with D uncertain. There are 14 residues in the CDR3. The V end lost 1 base, the J end lost 4 bases, and 8 bases lay between the germline ends. From germline, CDR1 is MNHEY and CDR2 SMNVEV (reference sequence). The DNA of the CDR3 is TGTGCCAGCAGTTTATTTGGGGTGAATCAGCCCCAGCATTTT. Translated, it gives CASSLFGVNQPQHF.

The chain combines TRBV27 with TRBJ2-1; D uncertain. V dropped 4 bases and J dropped 4 bases, with 14 bases sitting between them. Germline V gene sequence: CDR1 MNHEY, CDR2 SMNVEV (reference sequence). The CDR3 contains 15 residues. CDR3 protein: CASSYQTTIYNEQFF. DNA of the CDR3: TGTGCCAGCAGTTACCAAACGACCATATACAATGAGCAGTTCTTC.

This chain connects TRBV6-6 to TRBJ2-2, with D hard to call. Trimming shortened V by 0 bases and J by 3 bases, and 8 bases separated the two germline ends. The CDR3 sequence is 15 residues long. CDR1 and CDR2 from the germline V gene are MNHNY and SVGAGI (reference sequence). CDR3 DNA sequence: TGTGCCAGCAGTTACTCCAAGTTGGACACCGGGGAGCTGTTTTTT. Protein sequence: CASSYSKLDTGELFF.

This chain links TRBV19 with TRBJ2-5; D is undetermined. This CDR3 has 14 amino acids. Per germline, CDR1 LNHDA and CDR2 SQIVND (reference sequence). V lost 5 bases and J lost 2, with 12 bases in between. The CDR3 nucleotides read TGTGCCAGTAGTCCAGGCAGATATCAAGAGACCCAGTACTTC. This codes for CASSPGRYQETQYF.

The chain uses TRBV5-1 and TRBJ2-3, with a weak D call TRBD1 (6 bases). Germline values: CDR1 SGHRS, CDR2 YFSETQ. The CDR3 is made up of 16 amino acids. V lost 0 bases and J lost 0, with 11 bases in between. The CDR3, as DNA: TGCGCCAGCAGCTTGGATACAGGGCTTAGCACAGATACGCAGTATTTT. Its translation is CASSLDTGLSTDTQYF.

The chain uses TRBV19 and TRBJ1-6, with 8 bases matching TRBD1. Germline CDR1 reads LNHDA; CDR2 reads SQIVND (reference sequence). This CDR3 comprises 15 residues. V was pared by 5 bases and J by 7 bases, with 7 bases of the junction left unmatched. CDR3 protein: CASSFDRGSNSPLHF. The CDR3 DNA sequence: TGTGCCAGTAGTTTTGACAGGGGCTCGAATTCACCCCTCCACTTT.

This clone was observed once. V is TRBV4-3 and J is TRBJ1-4; 7 positions match TRBD1. The V gene end was trimmed by 2 bases and the J gene end by 5 bases; junction bases not matched to a gene: 5. The CDR3 length is 15 residues. In germline, CDR1 is LGHNA, CDR2 YSLEER. DNA for the CDR3: TGCGCCAGCAGCCAAAATTTGGACAGGAATGAAAAACTGTTTTTT. Its protein product is CASSQNLDRNEKLFF.

V usage is TRBV9 and J usage is TRBJ2-1; D is unresolved. Germline CDR1 reads SGDLS; CDR2 reads YYNGEE. This CDR3 has 14 amino acids. Trimming took 0 bases from V and 4 from J, leaving 8 bases between them. CDR3 sequence (DNA): TGTGCCAGCAGCGTAGGATCCAGTTACAATGAGCAGTTCTTC. Translation gives CASSVGSSYNEQFF.

The chain links TRBV29-1 to TRBJ2-5, with D possibly being TRBD2 (6 bases). Trimming took 4 bases from V and 4 from J, leaving 13 bases between them. Germline lookup yields CDR1 SQVTM and CDR2 ANQGSEA. The CDR3 runs 13 residues. CDR3 in amino acids: CSVGLGGLETQYF. CDR3 nucleotides: TGCAGCGTTGGACTGGGGGGATTAGAGACCCAGTACTTC.

V is TRBV5-1 and J is TRBJ2-1; weak D call: TRBD2 (6 bases). Trimming left V 4 bases short and J 9 bases short, with 14 bases between. This CDR3 comprises 13 residues. CDR1 and CDR2 (germline): SGHRS, YFSETQ. CDR3: CASSSTTRGEQFF. For the CDR3, the DNA is TGCGCCAGCAGCAGTACGACTAGAGGTGAGCAGTTCTTC.

This clone occurred a few times. The V and J genes are TRBV27 and TRBJ2-1; tentatively, D is TRBD1 (5 bases). Looked up from germline, CDR1 is MNHEY and CDR2 is SMNVEV (reference sequence). The CDR3 contains 12 residues. V lost 7 bases and J lost 10, with 14 bases in between. The CDR3: CASTDDRVEQFF. CDR3 sequence (DNA): TGTGCCAGCACCGACGACAGAGTAGAGCAGTTCTTC.

The chain is built from TRBV2 and TRBJ2-1; no firm D call. The CDR3 runs 12 residues. Looked up from germline, CDR1 is SNHLY and CDR2 is FYNNEI. The ends were cut back, 5 bases at V and 5 bases at J, with 7 bases in the middle. The CDR3 coding sequence is TGTGCCAGCAGTTACAGCGACAATGAGCAGTTCTTC. Translated, it gives CASSYSDNEQFF.

The chain links TRBV6-1 to TRBJ1-1; D gene uncertain. Germline values: CDR1 MNHNS, CDR2 SASEGT. V lost 8 bases, J lost 4 bases, and 14 bases lay in between. The CDR3 is 13 residues long. The CDR3: CASFLTRITEAFF. The CDR3 nucleotides read TGTGCCAGCTTTCTGACCCGAATCACTGAAGCTTTCTTT.

This clone came up a few times. The chain couples TRBV11-2 to TRBJ1-6; 9 bases align to TRBD1. The CDR3 covers 18 residues. V dropped 6 bases and J dropped 2; count of bases not matched to a gene: 11. Germline CDR1 reads SGHAT; CDR2 reads FQNNGV. CDR3 in amino acids: CASSRDRVASAYNSPLHF. DNA of the CDR3: TGTGCCAGCAGTCGGGACAGGGTCGCCTCCGCCTATAATTCACCCCTCCACTTT.

V and J are TRBV6-7 and TRBJ2-3; possibly TRBD1 or TRBD2 for D (7 bases each). TRBV6-7 is recorded as an ORF, its role being uncertain. V was cut by 0 bases and J by 3 bases, with 19 bases left in between. This CDR3 has 18 residues. The CDR3 coding sequence is TGTGCCAGCAGTTACTCGCGACTACCCAGGGGGGGGACAGATACGCAGTATTTT. Amino acids: CASSYSRLPRGGTDTQYF.